The present entry profiles one TCR beta chain with its context. The antigen it recognizes is unknown. Per-base qualities were not stored, and no clone one base away is much larger. The data derive from a study of vaccination effects on CD4 cells after COVID-19 (dated by TCRdb to between 2022 and 2023). As for the study more broadly: To identify antigen-specific CD4+ T cell clonotypes by their expansion, the ViraFEST assay first stimulated PBMC with viral peptide pools and then applied TCR sequencing. Each well held fewer than 2.5 million PBMC cultured in IMDM containing roughly 5% human AB serum, roughly 9.9 IU/ml IL-2 and gentamicin, along with approximately 10 ug/ml peptides. Pre-vaccine samples were collected from two convalescent patients 16 days and one week before the first dose, corresponding to 142 and 148 days after COVID-19 diagnosis. Each participant got two doses of an mRNA SARS-CoV-2 vaccine, either BNT162b2 or mRNA-1273. Altogether, around ten COVID-19 convalescent patients and 4 SARS-CoV-2-naive healthy vaccine recipients made up the full study. Cultures from other donors in the study were sequenced with the Oncomine TCR Beta short-read assay on an Illumina iSeq 100. The study compared SARS-CoV-2 spike-specific CD4+ TCR repertoires before and after mRNA vaccination in COVID-19 convalescent patients and infection-naive vaccine recipients.

The study at large found these results: Both infection-induced and vaccine-induced clones contracted markedly at late post-vaccination timepoints, which is consistent with waning T cell responses. The study was limited by a small number of convalescent patients, and early post-infection timepoints were lacking. Among convalescent patients, the spike-reactive repertoire after vaccination was made up mainly of new vaccine-induced clones that were largely distinct from the clones induced by infection.

Libraries were constructed by the immunoSEQ multiplex PCR assay. TCR beta CDR3 sequencing was performed on DNA from the cultured, isolated CD4+ T cells. The study's processing was this. The analysis removed non-productive TCR sequences, trimmed reads to the CDR3 region, and retained only CDR3s that were 7 or more amino acids long. The MANAFEST web app was used to identify antigen-specific clonotypes by comparing expansion in peptide wells with expansion in reference cultures. To be called positive, a clone needed expansion at FDR<0.05 compared with the reference and with all other wells, an odds ratio greater than 5, and a frequency greater than 0.1% in two replicate wells. A clonotype was defined as cross-reactive if the clonotype was significantly expanded both in SARS-CoV-2 spike wells and in at least one common cold coronavirus spike condition. CDR3 similarity was assessed by Levenshtein distance with the stringdist R package, and unrooted trees were built with ape in R 3.6.1. What TCRdb holds here is the immuneACCESS table cut down to in-frame rearrangements. Part of the clones is not present; checked against another copy, under half of the missing clones reflect an unresolved V gene, and the others are unexplained. V and J calls and clone size come straight from that table; D and trimming were deduced from the DNA. In all, the sample holds tens of thousands of clones, and 65% to 75% of those were seen once. The leading ten clones occupy approximately 22% of the sample.

After approximately eleven days of culture, CD4+ T cells were isolated with the EasySep CD4+ T cell isolation kit. Convalescent patients had PCR-confirmed SARS-CoV-2 infection between March and December 2020, before Alpha, Beta and Delta variants emerged in the United States. On days 3 and 7, half of the culture medium was replaced with fresh IL-2-containing medium. Unless otherwise noted, each peptide stimulation condition was cultured in triplicate wells. Using Ficoll-Paque Plus gradient centrifugation, PBMC were separated from whole blood and then either used fresh or cryopreserved at -140C. The QIAamp micro DNA kit was used to extract genomic DNA from the cultured CD4+ T cells. Sequenced material: CD4+ T cells from PBMCs cultured without peptide, taken before COVID-19 vaccination. The source is a human donor who had a prior SARS-CoV-2 infection.

The CDR3 here reads CASSGGAETQYF. DNA sequence: TGTGCCAGCTCAGGGGGCGCAGAGACCCAGTACTTC. The chain is encoded by TRBV10-3 joined to TRBJ2-5, with 8 bases aligning to TRBD1. V lost 10 bases and J lost 4 bases, and the count of bases not matched to a germline gene is 5. The CDR3 has 12 amino acids, counting the end cysteine and phenylalanine. Only CDR3 DNA is held: 36 bases, read in frame from base 1. Reading the germline V gene gives CDR1 ENHRY and CDR2 SYGVKD.